This record looks at one TCR beta chain sequence and its context. Its antigen is not known. This record comes from a study of monozygotic twins with inflammatory bowel disease. Two nested PCRs, of approximately 16 and 10 cycles, processed TCRalpha and TCRbeta cDNA. For each CDR3 protein, TCRdb gives one entry from its re-call of the 5' RACE reads, without DNA. The listing records hundreds of thousands of distinct CDR3 sequences. Points from the study as a whole: Among IBD patients, TCRbeta diversity (inverse Simpson) was lower than in healthy co-twins.

Sequencing was done on a sample of blood. The source of this sequence is a human donor with ulcerative colitis or Crohn's disease, or a healthy co-twin of an affected twin (not recorded which).

The CDR3 is CASSPLAGVEQFF. The rearrangement joins TRBV4-2 to TRBJ2-1; TCRdb proposes TRBD2, but this gene call is untestable without DNA. CDR1 is LGHNA, CDR2 YNFKEQ, per germline. The CDR3 contains 13 residues.